Following are 27 T cell receptor beta chains from one sample sequenced in a study of early T cells in non-severe SARS-CoV-2 infection (dated by TCRdb to about 2021). The library was built by means of 5' RACE. TCRdb records NextSeq 500 as the sequencer. The public reads were run again by TCRdb, first through fastp at Q25 and then through MiXCR, and only productive beta chains were kept. For every CDR3 protein sequence, its rows merge into one entry that carries the most common genes and DNA. The sample profile shows fewer than 95,000 distinct CDR3 sequences; roughly 17% of them were found once. Clones ranked in the top ten supply roughly 4.7% of the sample. The material sequenced was whole blood, taken at baseline. The receptors come from an adult who was a healthcare worker with PCR-confirmed SARS-CoV-2 infection or an uninfected control (not recorded which).

The V call is TRBV6-6, the J call TRBJ2-7; D remains ambiguous. V gave up 3 bases and J gave up 0 bases, with 9 bases separating them. Germline values: CDR1 MNHNY, CDR2 SVGAGI (reference sequence). The CDR3 length is 14 residues. The CDR3 DNA is TGTGCCAGCAGTTATATGGGTGTCTCCTACGAGCAGTACTTC. Translated, it gives CASSYMGVSYEQYF.

The chain links TRBV7-2 to TRBJ2-1; possibly TRBD1 for D (5 bases). Germline V gene data show CDR1 as SGHTA and CDR2 as FQGNSA. This CDR3 spans 12 amino acids. The V and J ends lost 8 bases and 7 bases respectively, with 12 bases between them. In DNA, the CDR3 is TGTGCCAGCCCCTCAGGGTCTAATGAGCAGTTCTTC. This sequence encodes CASPSGSNEQFF.

This clonotype was counted between two and nine times. V usage is TRBV5-8 and J usage is TRBJ1-2; D call uncertain. CDR1 and CDR2 (germline): SGHTS, YDEGEE. Trimming removed 1 base at V and 3 bases at J, with 7 bases between. The CDR3 has 13 residues. The CDR3 sequence: CASSLSAYYGYTF. The CDR3 DNA sequence: TGTGCCAGCAGCTTGTCGGCATACTATGGCTACACCTTC.

The V and J genes are TRBV4-1 and TRBJ2-1, with unresolved D. V shed 4 bases and J shed 2 bases, with 6 bases lying between them. The CDR3 is 13 residues long. Germline V gives CDR1 MGHRA, CDR2 YSYEKL. This chain's CDR3 is CASSRAAYNEQFF. Written as DNA, the CDR3 is TGCGCCAGCAGCCGAGCAGCCTACAATGAGCAGTTCTTC.

There are a few counts of this clonotype. The chain uses TRBV4-1 and TRBJ2-2, with D unresolved. There are 13 residues in the CDR3. Germline V lookup: CDR1 MGHRA, CDR2 YSYEKL. V was clipped by 8 bases and J by 1 base, with 8 bases between them. The DNA for the CDR3 is TGCGCCAGCCAGGAGCTGAACACCGGGGAGCTGTTTTTT. Residues: CASQELNTGELFF.

The rearrangement links TRBV6-5 to TRBJ2-7; 11 nucleotides agree with TRBD2. Germline V gene lookup returns CDR1 MNHEY and CDR2 SVGAGI. The ends lost 7 bases at V and 5 bases at J; junction bases unmatched: 7. The CDR3 runs to 14 residues. This chain's CDR3 is CASKIAGGEDEQYF. The CDR3 region has the DNA TGTGCCAGCAAAATAGCGGGAGGGGAGGACGAGCAGTACTTC.

This rearrangement joins TRBV28 to TRBJ2-7; 10 nucleotides align to TRBD1. Germline values: CDR1 MDHEN, CDR2 SYDVKM. The CDR3 contains 14 residues. With 2 bases clipped from V and 7 bases from J, the junction kept 5 bases outside the gene matches. The CDR3 is CASSLGTGANEQYF. For the CDR3, the DNA is TGTGCCAGCAGTTTAGGGACAGGGGCGAATGAGCAGTACTTC. The variable domain in full, with the rest retrieved from reference TRBV28 and TRBJ2-7, is DVKVTQSSRYLVKRTGEKVFLECVQDMDHENMFWYRQDPGLGLRLIYFSYDVKMKEKGDIPEGYSVSREKKERFSLILESASTNQTSMYLCASSLGTGANEQYFGPGTRLTVT.

The J gene is TRBJ2-2, the V gene TRBV4-1; tentative D call: TRBD2 (5 bases). The germline V and J ends were trimmed by 1 base and 2 bases, with 11 bases remaining between them. The CDR3 is 16 residues long. Germline V gives CDR1 MGHRA, CDR2 YSYEKL. The CDR3 loop is CASSQVWTPNTGELFF. CDR3 nucleotides: TGCGCCAGCAGCCAAGTCTGGACTCCCAACACCGGGGAGCTGTTTTTT.

This clonotype was seen only a few times. The genes are TRBV19 and TRBJ1-1; 7 bases map to TRBD1. Germline trimming cut 6 bases from V and 3 bases from J; bases unmatched to any gene: 7. The germline gives CDR1 LNHDA, CDR2 SQIVND (reference sequence). The CDR3 contains 14 residues. The CDR3 region is CASSPTGFDTEAFF. CDR3 DNA sequence: TGTGCCAGTAGCCCGACAGGGTTCGACACTGAAGCTTTCTTT.

The chain carries TRBV6-4 and TRBJ1-6, with 7 bases lining up with TRBD1. The CDR3 is made up of 15 amino acids. Germline CDR1 and CDR2: MRHNA and SNTAGT. Germline trimming cut 6 bases from V and 5 bases from J; bases unmatched to any gene: 7. CDR3 sequence (DNA): TGTGCCAGCAGAGGACAGGCGGTGGATAATTCACCCCTCCACTTT. Residues: CASRGQAVDNSPLHF.

This sequence joins TRBV28 and TRBJ1-1; TRBD1 might be the D (6 bases). The CDR3 length is 11 residues. The germline V gene has CDR1 MDHEN and CDR2 SYDVKM. The V gene lost 8 bases and the J gene lost 5 bases, with 9 bases spanning the gap. CDR3 amino acids: CASAGATEAFF. The CDR3 region has the DNA TGTGCCAGCGCAGGGGCAACTGAAGCTTTCTTT.

This clonotype has ten or more counts. J is TRBJ2-2 and V is TRBV29-1; D uncertain. Per the germline V gene, CDR1 is SQVTM and CDR2 is ANQGSEA. V was shortened by 5 bases and J by 6 bases, with 13 bases between the two germline ends. CDR3 length equals 13 residues. The CDR3 coding sequence is TGCAGCGTTTCCCCCGGGCTCTCCGGGGAGCTGTTTTTT. Amino acids: CSVSPGLSGELFF.

V gene TRBV10-3 combines with J gene TRBJ2-3; 9 bases fit TRBD2. V lost 6 bases, J lost 0 bases, and 4 bases stayed unmatched. This CDR3 spans 15 amino acids. Germline values: CDR1 ENHRY, CDR2 SYGVKD. This chain's CDR3 is CAIRSSGGSTDTQYF. The CDR3 bases are TGTGCCATCAGATCCAGCGGGGGGAGCACAGATACGCAGTATTTT.

The chain recombines TRBV28 with TRBJ2-7; 12 nucleotides line up with TRBD2. Losses at the gene ends were 3 bases for V and 3 bases for J; bases not matched to a gene: 6. Germline V lookup: CDR1 MDHEN, CDR2 SYDVKM. The CDR3 consists of 16 residues. CDR3 in amino acids: CASSFRTSGALYEQYF. CDR3 DNA: TGTGCCAGCAGTTTTAGGACTAGCGGGGCCCTCTACGAGCAGTACTTC.

This sequence joins TRBV21-1 and TRBJ2-7; the table assigns TRBD1, which was not confirmed against the DNA. TRBV21-1 represents a pseudogene. CDR3 length: 16 residues. Written as DNA, the CDR3 is TGTGCCAGCAGCAAAGGTAGACAGGGATCTTCCTACGAGCAGTACTTC. Translation: CASSKGRQGSSYEQYF.

Only a few counts were recorded for this clonotype. J is TRBJ2-1 and V is TRBV12-3 or TRBV12-4; the D gene is possibly TRBD1 (5 bases). The CDR3 runs to 13 residues. Trimming took 7 bases from V and 8 from J, leaving 15 bases between them. The CDR3 is CASTSTADHEQFF. CDR3 nucleotide sequence: TGTGCCAGCACCTCGACAGCCGATCATGAGCAGTTCTTC.

This clonotype was seen ten or more times. This chain's CDR3 is CASSSRSYEQYF. CDR3 nucleotide sequence: TGTGCCAGCAGTTCGCGGTCCTACGAGCAGTACTTC. The rearrangement links TRBV6-2 or TRBV6-3 to TRBJ2-7; no clear D gene. The V end lost 4 bases, the J end lost 1 base, and 5 bases lay between the germline ends. Germline-derived CDR1 and CDR2 are MNHEY and SVGEGT. The CDR3 spans 12 residues.

The chain has TRBV11-2 and TRBJ2-7; tentatively, D is TRBD2 (5 bases). The germline V and J ends were trimmed by 5 bases and 5 bases, with 22 bases remaining between them. CDR3 length equals 16 residues. Per germline, CDR1 SGHAT and CDR2 FQNNGV. DNA for the CDR3: TGTGCCAGCAGCCGAGTGGCTTTTACCGACGGGGACGAGCAGTACTTC. Translation: CASSRVAFTDGDEQYF.

As regards this clonotype: Relative to the germline gene, one junction end is altered; a read error may explain this. This chain connects TRBV11-2 to TRBJ2-5, with D uncertain. The germline V gene encodes CDR1 SGHAT and CDR2 FQNNGV. The CDR3 sequence is 12 residues long. The CDR3: CASSPLVKTQCF. CDR3 nucleotides: TGTGCCAGCAGCCCTCTAGTGAAGACCCAGTGCTTC.

The chain employs TRBV18 and TRBJ2-3; the D is unclear. This CDR3 has 16 amino acids. V was clipped by 0 bases and J by 2 bases, with 12 bases between them. Germline V gene sequence: CDR1 KGHSH, CDR2 LQKENI. CDR3 coding DNA: TGTGCCAGCTCACCACCGGTCCGTCGGACCACAGATACGCAGTATTTT. It is translated as CASSPPVRRTTDTQYF.

This clonotype was observed a few times. This chain uses TRBV20-1 with TRBJ2-3; 11 bases fit TRBD2. The germline V gene has CDR1 DFQATT and CDR2 SNEGSKA (reference sequence). The CDR3 has 14 residues. V gave up 1 base and J gave up 4 bases; unmatched junction bases: 1. The DNA for the CDR3 is TGCAGTGCTAGAGTAGCGGGAGGGCCAGATACGCAGTATTTT. Translated, it gives CSARVAGGPDTQYF.

Only a few counts were recorded for this clonotype. The chain recombines TRBV7-9 with TRBJ1-1; D is ambiguous. CDR1 and CDR2 (germline): SEHNR, FQNEAQ (reference sequence). V was pared by 2 bases and J by 1 base, with 5 bases between. The CDR3 totals 13 residues. The CDR3 nucleotides read TGTGCCAGCAGCTTACCGGGGAACACTGAAGCTTTCTTT. It is translated as CASSLPGNTEAFF.

A few counts support this clonotype. The chain combines TRBV5-5 with TRBJ2-1; 8 bases align to TRBD2. Per the germline V gene, CDR1 is SGHKS and CDR2 is YYEKEE (reference sequence). J was trimmed by 6 bases and V by 2 bases; bases with no gene match: 16. The CDR3 is 18 residues long. The CDR3 coding sequence is TGTGCCAGCAGCTTCAGACAGGATCCGGGAGGGCGCCGCAATGAGCAGTTCTTC. Its protein product is CASSFRQDPGGRRNEQFF. The full variable domain, its missing parts supplied by reference TRBV5-5 and TRBJ2-1, is DAGVTQSPTHLIKTRGQQVTLRCSPISGHKSVSWYQQVLGQGPQFIFQYYEKEERGRGNFPDRFSARQFPNYSSELNVNALLLGDSALYLCASSFRQDPGGRRNEQFFGPGTRLTVL.

This chain uses TRBV28 with TRBJ2-5; D remains ambiguous. The CDR3 contains 10 residues. CDR1 is MDHEN, CDR2 SYDVKM, per germline. V was clipped by 5 bases and J by 7 bases, with 5 bases between them. The DNA for the CDR3 is TGTGCCAGCAGTCATGGGACCCAGTACTTC. As protein: CASSHGTQYF.

This clonotype was counted a few times. The chain is built from TRBV10-3 and TRBJ2-3, with a weak D call TRBD2 (5 bases). CDR3 length: 15 residues. V was trimmed by 10 bases and J by 2 bases, leaving 19 bases between them. Germline V CDR1 and CDR2: ENHRY, SYGVKD. Here the CDR3 DNA reads TGTGCCACCTCCCCCGCGGGTGCCTACACAGATACGCAGTATTTT. Amino acid sequence: CATSPAGAYTDTQYF.

Here the CDR3 DNA reads TGTGCCAGCAGTCGTACAGGGTCGGTGTCTGGGGCCAACGTCCTGACTTTC. The encoded protein is CASSRTGSVSGANVLTF. V gene TRBV6-5 combines with J gene TRBJ2-6; possibly TRBD1 for D (6 bases). CDR3 length: 17 residues. Germline CDR1 MNHEY, CDR2 SVGAGI. Trimming took 5 bases from V and 1 from J, leaving 15 bases between them.

The chain is built from TRBV12-3 or TRBV12-4 and TRBJ1-4; unclear D gene. Trimming removed 3 bases from V and 5 bases from J, with 13 bases in between. CDR3 length: 15 amino acids. CDR3 sequence reads: CASSLDFLVNEKLFF. CDR3 nucleotide sequence: TGTGCCAGCAGTTTGGACTTCCTCGTAAATGAAAAACTGTTTTTT.